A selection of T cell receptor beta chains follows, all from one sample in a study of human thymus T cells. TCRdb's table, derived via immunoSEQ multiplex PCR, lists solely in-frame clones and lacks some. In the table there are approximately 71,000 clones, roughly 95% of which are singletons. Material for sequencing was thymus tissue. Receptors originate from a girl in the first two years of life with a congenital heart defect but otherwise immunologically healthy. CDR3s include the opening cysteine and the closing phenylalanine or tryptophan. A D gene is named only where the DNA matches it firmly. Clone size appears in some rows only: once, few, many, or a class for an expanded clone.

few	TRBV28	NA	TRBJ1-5	CASSRRGSASQPQHF	TGTGCCAGCAGTAGACGAGGGAGCGCGAGTCAGCCCCAGCATTTT
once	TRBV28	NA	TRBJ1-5	CASSSGQPLCPQHF	TGTGCCAGCAGTTCCGGACAGCCGCTCTGCCCCCAGCATTTT
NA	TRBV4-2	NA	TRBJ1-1	CASRSQGPGQSIEAFF	TGTGCCAGCCGAAGCCAGGGACCGGGGCAATCTATTGAAGCTTTTTTT
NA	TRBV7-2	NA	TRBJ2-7	CASATEVYEQYF	TGTGCCAGTGCGACAGAAGTATACGAGCAGTACTTC
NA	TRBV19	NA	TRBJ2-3	CASSIEHAGTDTQYF	TGTGCCAGTAGTATCGAGCACGCCGGCACAGATACGCAGTATTTT
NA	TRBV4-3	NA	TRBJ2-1	CASSQDAGHPSYNEQFF	TGCGCCAGCAGCCAAGATGCAGGACACCCCTCCTACAATGAGCAGTTCTTC
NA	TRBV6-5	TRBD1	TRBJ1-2	CASSYRDRDGYTF	TGTGCCAGCAGTTACAGGGACAGGGATGGCTACACCTTC
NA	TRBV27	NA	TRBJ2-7	CASMDKATEEQYF	TGTGCCAGCATGGACAAGGCCACGGAGGAGCAGTACTTC
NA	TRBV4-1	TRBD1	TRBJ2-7	CASSQDRVGDSSTYEQYF	TGCGCCAGCAGCCAAGACAGGGTGGGGGACAGTTCTACCTACGAGCAGTACTTC
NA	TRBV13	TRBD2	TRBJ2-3	CASSLERGPRDTQYF	TGTGCCAGCAGCTTAGAGCGGGGTCCTCGGGATACGCAGTATTTT